The 13 T cell receptor beta chains listed next were all sequenced from one sample in a study of patients and donors after allogeneic stem cell transplantation. One entry per CDR3 protein results from TCRdb running MiXCR on the RT-PCR reads. The sample includes 70,000 to 95,000 distinct CDR3 sequences, 5% of them seen just once. The sequenced sample was blood, either unsorted or a sorted T cell fraction (not recorded which). The receptor set was obtained from a human donor who was either an allogeneic HSCT recipient or a stem cell or donor lymphocyte infusion donor (not recorded which). It is not recorded whose cells these are; they may come from a transplant donor.

This clonotype appeared many times. The chain employs TRBV20-1 and TRBJ2-2; TRBD1 aligns across 7 bases. The J segment lost 4 bases and the V segment lost 3 bases, leaving 11 bases of the junction unmatched. Germline V gene sequence: CDR1 DFQATT, CDR2 SNEGSKA (reference sequence). This CDR3 has 16 residues. In nucleotides, the CDR3 is TGCAGTGCTAGCCCATCGGACAGGTGGAGCACCGGGGAGCTGTTTTTT. It encodes CSASPSDRWSTGELFF.

The V call is TRBV7-8, the J call TRBJ2-7; 10 bases agree with TRBD2. Per germline, CDR1 SGHVS and CDR2 FQNEAQ. V lost 5 bases to trimming and J lost 2 bases; unmatched junction nucleotides: 6. This CDR3 region has 15 residues. Written as DNA, the CDR3 is TGTGCCAGCAGCCCCACTAGCGGGAAGACCTACGAGCAGTACTTC. Amino acids: CASSPTSGKTYEQYF.

Ten or more counts support this clonotype. The chain combines TRBV12-3 or TRBV12-4 with TRBJ1-1; maybe TRBD1 (5 bases). The length of the CDR3 is 13 residues. Trimming pared 1 base from V and 6 bases from J, leaving 9 bases between. The CDR3 DNA reads TGTGCCAGCAGTTTAGGGGCGGGGGCTGAAGCTTTCTTT. As protein: CASSLGAGAEAFF.

This clonotype has a count of ten or more. CDR3 nucleotides: TGTGCCAGCAGTTTATTAACTAGCGGGGGTAAGATCACAGATACGCAGTATTTT. This gives the protein CASSLLTSGGKITDTQYF. This chain links TRBV12-3 or TRBV12-4 with TRBJ2-3; 11 bases agree with TRBD2. J lost 2 bases, V lost 2 bases, and 9 bases had no gene match. This CDR3 has 18 residues.

There are many counts of this clonotype. This chain joins TRBV20-1 and TRBJ1-1, with D possibly being TRBD1 (5 bases). This CDR3 comprises 17 residues. Trimming left V 0 bases short and J 0 bases short, with 17 bases between. CDR1 and CDR2 from the germline V gene are DFQATT and SNEGSKA (reference sequence). CDR3 in amino acids: CSARDASRGSMNTEAFF. CDR3 nucleotide sequence: TGCAGTGCTAGAGATGCTTCGAGGGGCTCGATGAACACTGAAGCTTTCTTT.

Ten or more counts support this clonotype. The chain has TRBV5-1 and TRBJ2-7; 9 bases match TRBD1. The CDR3 has 15 amino acids. Germline CDR1 and CDR2: SGHRS and YFSETQ. The V gene end was trimmed by 4 bases and the J gene end by 7 bases; junction bases not matched to a gene: 12. In nucleotides, the CDR3 is TGCGCCAGCAGCCTCGACAGGGGGGGAGGGTTGGAGCAGTACTTC. Encoded protein: CASSLDRGGGLEQYF.

On this clonotype: A clone one base away is much larger, so this may be a read error. The CDR3 ends on some other residue instead of the conserved phenylalanine or tryptophan, so this is likely a read error. The rearrangement links TRBV18 to TRBJ2-1; 8 bases align to TRBD2. Germline V gene lookup returns CDR1 KGHSH and CDR2 LQKENI. The V and J ends lost 4 bases and 0 bases, in that order; junction bases with no gene match: 5. The CDR3 has 16 residues. The chain's CDR3 is CASSQSRGVSYNEQFL. In nucleotides, the CDR3 is TGTGCCAGCTCACAGTCGCGGGGGGTCTCCTACAATGAGCAGTTCCTC.

Note on this clonotype: Germline and junction disagree at one end, which may indicate a read error. The chain couples TRBV5-6 to TRBJ1-1, with a possible D match to TRBD1 (6 bases). The V gene's germline CDR1 is SGHDT and CDR2 YYEEEE. The CDR3 is 16 residues long. CDR3: CATSLDPQGKHTEAFF. In DNA form, the CDR3 reads TGTGCCACCAGCTTGGATCCCCAGGGGAAACACACTGAAGCTTTCTTT.

This clonotype was detected ten times or more. The chain uses TRBV12-3 or TRBV12-4 and TRBJ1-1; D not certain. The CDR3 runs to 14 residues. Trimming shortened V by 6 bases and J by 1 base, and 12 bases separated the two germline ends. CDR3 in amino acids: CASRTGRTNTEAFF. CDR3 bases: TGTGCCAGCAGGACTGGACGGACGAACACTGAAGCTTTCTTT.

This clonotype was detected many times. Here the CDR3 DNA reads TGTGCCAGCTCACCAGGGGACAGGGGGACTAATGAAAAACTGTTTTTT. Translation gives CASSPGDRGTNEKLFF. The gene calls are TRBV18 and TRBJ1-4; 11 bases are a match to TRBD1. With 2 bases clipped from V and 2 bases from J, the junction kept 1 base outside the gene matches. Per the germline V gene, CDR1 is KGHSH and CDR2 is LQKENI. CDR3 length: 16 residues.

This clonotype was observed many times. The V gene is TRBV11-2, the J gene TRBJ2-7; 9 nucleotides align to TRBD2. Germline lookup yields CDR1 SGHAT and CDR2 FQNNGV. This CDR3 is built from 18 residues. Trimming took 5 bases from V and 4 from J; bases not matched to a gene: 18. In DNA, the CDR3 is TGTGCCAGCAGCCCACTTAGGTTAAGCGGGGGGACCCCATACGAGCAGTACTTC. It is translated as CASSPLRLSGGTPYEQYF.

The table lists this clonotype with many counts. The rearrangement joins TRBV29-1 to TRBJ1-2, with 10 positions matching TRBD1. The CDR3 runs 12 residues. The V gene end was trimmed by 7 bases and the J gene end by 3 bases; junction bases not matched to a gene: 2. The germline gives CDR1 SQVTM, CDR2 ANQGSEA. CDR3 region: CSGQGADYGYTF. CDR3 nucleotide sequence: TGCAGCGGACAGGGGGCTGACTATGGCTACACCTTC. Based on the CDR3 plus reference TRBV29-1 and TRBJ1-2, the full variable domain is SAVISQKPSRDICQRGTSLTIQCQVDSQVTMMFWYRQQPGQSLTLIATANQGSEATYESGFVIDKFPISRPNLTFSTLTVSNMSPEDSSIYLCSGQGADYGYTFGSGTRLTVV.

This clonotype was seen a few times. The chain is built from TRBV27 and TRBJ1-1; TRBD1 might be the D (6 bases). This CDR3 is built from 17 residues. Germline V gives CDR1 MNHEY, CDR2 SMNVEV (reference sequence). V was shortened by 3 bases and J by 4 bases, with 21 bases between the two germline ends. CDR3 sequence reads: CASSFTPPGQWGTEAFF. The CDR3 DNA reads as TGTGCCAGCAGTTTTACGCCTCCGGGACAATGGGGCACTGAAGCTTTCTTT.